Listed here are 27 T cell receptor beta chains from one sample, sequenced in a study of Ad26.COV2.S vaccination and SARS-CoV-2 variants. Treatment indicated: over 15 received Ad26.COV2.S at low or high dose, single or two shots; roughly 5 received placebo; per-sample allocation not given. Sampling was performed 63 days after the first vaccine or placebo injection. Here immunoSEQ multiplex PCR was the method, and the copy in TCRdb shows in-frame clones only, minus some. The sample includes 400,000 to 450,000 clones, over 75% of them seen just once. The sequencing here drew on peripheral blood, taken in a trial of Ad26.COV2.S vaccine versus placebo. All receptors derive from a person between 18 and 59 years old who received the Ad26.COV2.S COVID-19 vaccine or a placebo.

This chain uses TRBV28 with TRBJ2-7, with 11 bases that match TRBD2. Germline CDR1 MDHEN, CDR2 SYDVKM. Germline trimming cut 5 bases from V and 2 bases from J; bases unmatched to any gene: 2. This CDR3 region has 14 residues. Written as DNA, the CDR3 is TGTGCCAGCAGTCGACTAGCGGGACCCTACGAGCAGTACTTC. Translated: CASSRLAGPYEQYF.

CDR3 coding DNA: TGCGCCAGCACCGGACTAGATTACAATGAGCAGTTCTTC. Amino acid sequence: CASTGLDYNEQFF. The V gene is TRBV5-1, the J gene TRBJ2-1, with TRBD2 matching 7 bases. Germline V gives CDR1 SGHRS, CDR2 YFSETQ. J was trimmed by 4 bases and V by 6 bases; bases with no gene match: 4. The CDR3 contains 13 residues.

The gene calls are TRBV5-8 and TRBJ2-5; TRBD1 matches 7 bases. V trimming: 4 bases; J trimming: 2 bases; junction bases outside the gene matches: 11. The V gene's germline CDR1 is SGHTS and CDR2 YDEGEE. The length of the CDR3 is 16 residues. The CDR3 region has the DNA TGTGCCAGCAGCAAGACAGGGACCTTCCCTCAAGAGACCCAGTACTTC. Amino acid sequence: CASSKTGTFPQETQYF.

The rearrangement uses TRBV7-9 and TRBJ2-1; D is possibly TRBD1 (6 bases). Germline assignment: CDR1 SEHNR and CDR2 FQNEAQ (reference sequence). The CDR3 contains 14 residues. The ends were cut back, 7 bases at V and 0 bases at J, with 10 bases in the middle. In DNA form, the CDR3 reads TGTGCCAGCATCGGGACAAACTCCTACAATGAGCAGTTCTTC. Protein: CASIGTNSYNEQFF.

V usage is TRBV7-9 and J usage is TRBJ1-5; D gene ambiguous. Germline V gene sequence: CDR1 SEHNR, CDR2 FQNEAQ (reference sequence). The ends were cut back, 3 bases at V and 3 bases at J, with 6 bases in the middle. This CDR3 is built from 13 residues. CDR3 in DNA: TGTGCCAGCAGCTTCCAGGACAATCAGCCCCAGCATTTT. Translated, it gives CASSFQDNQPQHF.

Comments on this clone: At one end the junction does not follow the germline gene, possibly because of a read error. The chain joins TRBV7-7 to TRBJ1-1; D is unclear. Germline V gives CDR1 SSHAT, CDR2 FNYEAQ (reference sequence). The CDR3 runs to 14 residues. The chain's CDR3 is CASSLEPGDTEAFF. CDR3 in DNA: TGTGCTAGCAGCTTAGAACCAGGCGACACTGAAGCTTTCTTT.

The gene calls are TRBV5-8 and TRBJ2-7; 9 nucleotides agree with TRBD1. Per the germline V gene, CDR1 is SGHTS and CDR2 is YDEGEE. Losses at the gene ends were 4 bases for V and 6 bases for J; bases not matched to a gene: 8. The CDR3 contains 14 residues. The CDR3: CASSTGTGTLEQYF. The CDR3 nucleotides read TGTGCCAGCAGCACGGGGACAGGGACGCTCGAGCAGTACTTC.

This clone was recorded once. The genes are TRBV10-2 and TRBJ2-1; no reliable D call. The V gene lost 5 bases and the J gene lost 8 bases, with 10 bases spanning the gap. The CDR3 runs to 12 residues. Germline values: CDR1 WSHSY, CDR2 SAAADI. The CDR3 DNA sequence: TGCGCCAGCAGTCCCACTCGAGATGAGCAGTTCTTC. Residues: CASSPTRDEQFF.

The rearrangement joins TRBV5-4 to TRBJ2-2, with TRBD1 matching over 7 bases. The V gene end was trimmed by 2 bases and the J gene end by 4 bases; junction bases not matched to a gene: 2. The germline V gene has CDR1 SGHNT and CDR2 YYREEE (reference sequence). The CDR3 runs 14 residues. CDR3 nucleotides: TGTGCCAGCAGCTTCAGGGGGAGCACCGGGGAGCTGTTTTTT. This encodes CASSFRGSTGELFF.

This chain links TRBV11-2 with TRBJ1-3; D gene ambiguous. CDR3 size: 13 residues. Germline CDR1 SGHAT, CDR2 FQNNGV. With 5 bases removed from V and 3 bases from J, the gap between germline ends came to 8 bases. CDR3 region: CASSPPNGNTIYF. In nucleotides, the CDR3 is TGTGCCAGCAGCCCCCCAAATGGAAACACCATATATTTT.

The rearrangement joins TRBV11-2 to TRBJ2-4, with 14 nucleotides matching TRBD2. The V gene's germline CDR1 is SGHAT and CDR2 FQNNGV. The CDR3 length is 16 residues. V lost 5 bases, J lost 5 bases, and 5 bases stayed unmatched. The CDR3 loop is CASSTGTSGSENIQYF. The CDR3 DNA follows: TGTGCCAGCAGCACCGGGACTAGCGGGAGCGAAAACATTCAGTACTTC.

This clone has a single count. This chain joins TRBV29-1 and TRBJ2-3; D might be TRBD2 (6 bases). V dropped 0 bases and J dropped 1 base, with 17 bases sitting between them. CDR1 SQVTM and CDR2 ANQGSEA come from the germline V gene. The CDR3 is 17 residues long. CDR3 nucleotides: TGCAGCGTTGAAGATCTAGAACGACTAGAGGGCACAGATACGCAGTATTTT. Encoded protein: CSVEDLERLEGTDTQYF.

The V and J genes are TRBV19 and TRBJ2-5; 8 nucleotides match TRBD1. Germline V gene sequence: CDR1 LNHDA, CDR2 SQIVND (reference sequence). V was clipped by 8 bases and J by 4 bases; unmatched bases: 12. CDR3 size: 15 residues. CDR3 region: CASENSGTGLETQYF. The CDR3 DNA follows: TGTGCCAGTGAGAACTCCGGGACAGGACTAGAGACCCAGTACTTC. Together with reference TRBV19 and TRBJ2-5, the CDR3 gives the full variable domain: DGGITQSPKYLFRKEGQNVTLSCEQNLNHDAMYWYRQDPGQGLRLIYYSQIVNDFQKGDIAEGYSVSREKKESFPLTVTSAQKNPTAFYLCASENSGTGLETQYFGPGTRLLVL.

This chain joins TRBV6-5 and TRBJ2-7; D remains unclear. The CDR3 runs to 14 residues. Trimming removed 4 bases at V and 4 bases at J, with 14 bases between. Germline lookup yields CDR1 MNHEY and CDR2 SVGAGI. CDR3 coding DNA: TGTGCCAGCAGTTTGAAGGGTTTTTTTTACGAGCAGTACTTC. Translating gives CASSLKGFFYEQYF.

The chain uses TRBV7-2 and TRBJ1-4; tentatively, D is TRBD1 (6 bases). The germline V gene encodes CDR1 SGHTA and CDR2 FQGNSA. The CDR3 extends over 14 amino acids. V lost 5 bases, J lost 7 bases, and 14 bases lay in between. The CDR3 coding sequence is TGTGCCAGCAGCCGCGGGGGGGCTGGTGAAAAACTGTTTTTT. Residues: CASSRGGAGEKLFF.

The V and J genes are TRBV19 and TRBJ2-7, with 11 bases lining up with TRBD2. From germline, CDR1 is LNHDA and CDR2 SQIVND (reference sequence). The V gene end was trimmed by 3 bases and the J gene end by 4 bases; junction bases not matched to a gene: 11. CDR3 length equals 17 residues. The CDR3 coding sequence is TGTGCCAGTAGTATCCGGGGGACTAGCGGAAAGGTGTACGAGCAGTACTTC. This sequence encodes CASSIRGTSGKVYEQYF.

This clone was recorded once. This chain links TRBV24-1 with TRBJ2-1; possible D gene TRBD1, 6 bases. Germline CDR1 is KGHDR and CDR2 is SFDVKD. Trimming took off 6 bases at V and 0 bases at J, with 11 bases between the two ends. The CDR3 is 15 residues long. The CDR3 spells CATSKGVSSYNEQFF. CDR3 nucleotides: TGTGCCACCAGTAAGGGGGTTAGCTCCTACAATGAGCAGTTCTTC.

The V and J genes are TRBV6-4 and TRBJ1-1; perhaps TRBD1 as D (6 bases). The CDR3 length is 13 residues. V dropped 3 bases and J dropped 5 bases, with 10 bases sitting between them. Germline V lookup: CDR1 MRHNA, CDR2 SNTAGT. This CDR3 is CASSEGQGTEAFF. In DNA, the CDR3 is TGTGCCAGCAGTGAAGGGCAGGGGACTGAAGCTTTCTTT.

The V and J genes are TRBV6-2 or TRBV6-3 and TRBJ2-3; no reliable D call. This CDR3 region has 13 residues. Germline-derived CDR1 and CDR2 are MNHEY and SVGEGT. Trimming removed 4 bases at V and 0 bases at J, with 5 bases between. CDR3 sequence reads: CASSLGSTDTQYF. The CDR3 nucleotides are TGTGCCAGCAGTTTAGGAAGCACAGATACGCAGTATTTT.

The CDR3 loop reads CASSGTEARGAFF. CDR3 DNA sequence: TGTGCCAGCAGTGGGACAGAGGCCCGGGGAGCTTTCTTT. The chain has TRBV27 and TRBJ1-1; 7 bases line up with TRBD1. CDR3 length: 13 residues. J gave up 10 bases and V 5 bases, and 10 bases lay outside the gene matches. Germline CDR1 MNHEY, CDR2 SMNVEV (reference sequence).

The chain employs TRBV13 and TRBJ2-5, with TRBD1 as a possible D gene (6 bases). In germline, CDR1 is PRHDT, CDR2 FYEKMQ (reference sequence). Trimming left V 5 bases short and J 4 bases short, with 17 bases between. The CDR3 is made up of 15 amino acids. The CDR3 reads CASSPSFTGRETQYF. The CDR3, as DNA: TGTGCCAGCAGCCCATCCTTTACAGGGAGAGAGACCCAGTACTTC.

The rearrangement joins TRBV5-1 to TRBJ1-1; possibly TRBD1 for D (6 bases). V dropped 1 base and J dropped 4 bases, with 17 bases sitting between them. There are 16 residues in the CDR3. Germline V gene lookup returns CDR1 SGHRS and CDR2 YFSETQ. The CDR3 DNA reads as TGCGCCAGCAGCTTGAATCCAGGGGTCACCTCCACTGAAGCTTTCTTT. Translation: CASSLNPGVTSTEAFF. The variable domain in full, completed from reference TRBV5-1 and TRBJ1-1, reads KAGVTQTPRYLIKTRGQQVTLSCSPISGHRSVSWYQQTPGQGLQFLFEYFSETQRNKGNFPGRFSGRQFSNSRSEMNVSTLELGDSALYLCASSLNPGVTSTEAFFGQGTRLTVV.

CDR3 protein: CASSENRGLGAKNIQYF. The DNA for the CDR3 is TGTGCCAGCAGTGAAAATAGGGGGCTAGGGGCCAAAAACATTCAGTACTTC. The chain links TRBV2 to TRBJ2-4; 7 bases agree with TRBD1. This CDR3 region has 17 residues. Germline loops: CDR1 SNHLY, CDR2 FYNNEI. With V trimmed by 2 bases and J by 1 base, 8 bases remained unmatched.

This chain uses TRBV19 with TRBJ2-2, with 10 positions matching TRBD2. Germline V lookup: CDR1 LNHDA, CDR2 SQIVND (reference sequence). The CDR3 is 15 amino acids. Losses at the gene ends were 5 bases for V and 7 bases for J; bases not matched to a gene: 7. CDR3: CASSSSGRAGGELFF. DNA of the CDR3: TGTGCCAGTAGTTCCAGCGGGAGGGCCGGCGGGGAGCTGTTTTTT.

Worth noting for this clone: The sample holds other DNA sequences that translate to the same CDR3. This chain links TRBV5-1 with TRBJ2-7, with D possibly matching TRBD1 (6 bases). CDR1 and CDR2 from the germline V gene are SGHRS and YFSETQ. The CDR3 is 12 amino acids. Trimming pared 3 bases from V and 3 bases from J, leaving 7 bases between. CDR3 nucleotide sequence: TGCGCCAGCAGCTCGGACAGCTACGAGCAGTACTTC. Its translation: CASSSDSYEQYF.

CDR3 loop: CASSRIGGVGYTF. CDR3 sequence (DNA): TGCGCCAGCAGCCGGATAGGGGGAGTGGGCTACACCTTC. The chain employs TRBV5-1 and TRBJ1-2; the D gene is possibly TRBD1 (6 bases). Germline V gives CDR1 SGHRS, CDR2 YFSETQ. The V gene lost 4 bases and the J gene lost 8 bases, with 15 bases spanning the gap. The CDR3 contains 13 residues.

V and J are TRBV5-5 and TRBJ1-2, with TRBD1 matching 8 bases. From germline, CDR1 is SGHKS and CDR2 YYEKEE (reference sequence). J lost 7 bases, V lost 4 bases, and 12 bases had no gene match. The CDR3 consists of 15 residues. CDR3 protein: CASSAGPGQVVGYTF. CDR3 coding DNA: TGTGCCAGCAGCGCGGGCCCGGGACAGGTGGTTGGCTACACCTTC.